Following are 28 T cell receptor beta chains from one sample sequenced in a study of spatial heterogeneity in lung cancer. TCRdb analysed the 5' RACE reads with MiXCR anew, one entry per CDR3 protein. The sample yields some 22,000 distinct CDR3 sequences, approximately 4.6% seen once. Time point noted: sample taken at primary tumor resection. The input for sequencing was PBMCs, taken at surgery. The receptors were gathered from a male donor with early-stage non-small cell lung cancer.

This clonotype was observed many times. The CDR3 sequence is CAVSGRGWGQPQHF. CDR3 nucleotide sequence: TGTGCCGTTTCTGGGCGCGGATGGGGCCAGCCCCAGCATTTT. The chain combines TRBV6-2 or TRBV6-3 with TRBJ1-5; TRBD1 might be the D (5 bases). Germline assignment: CDR1 MNHEY and CDR2 SVGEGT. V lost 11 bases and J lost 7, with 21 bases in between. The CDR3 totals 14 residues.

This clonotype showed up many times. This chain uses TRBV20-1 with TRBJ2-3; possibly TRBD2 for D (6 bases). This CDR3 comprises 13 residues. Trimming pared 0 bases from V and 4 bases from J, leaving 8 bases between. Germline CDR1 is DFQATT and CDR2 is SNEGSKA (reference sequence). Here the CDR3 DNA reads TGCAGTGCTAGAGATTGGAGGGCAGATACGCAGTATTTT. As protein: CSARDWRADTQYF.

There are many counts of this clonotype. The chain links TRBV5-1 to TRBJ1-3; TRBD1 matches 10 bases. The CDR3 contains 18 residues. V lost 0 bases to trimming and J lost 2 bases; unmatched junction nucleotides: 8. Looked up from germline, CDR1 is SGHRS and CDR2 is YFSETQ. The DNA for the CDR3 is TGCGCCAGCAGCTTGGAGGGACAGGGGAATTTGGCTGGAAACACCATATATTTT. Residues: CASSLEGQGNLAGNTIYF.

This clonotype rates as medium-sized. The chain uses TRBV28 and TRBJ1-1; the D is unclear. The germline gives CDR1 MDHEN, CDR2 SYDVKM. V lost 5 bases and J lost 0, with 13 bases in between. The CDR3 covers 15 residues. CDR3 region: CASSTFSAMNTEAFF. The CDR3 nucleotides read TGTGCCAGCAGTACATTCTCCGCGATGAACACTGAAGCTTTCTTT.

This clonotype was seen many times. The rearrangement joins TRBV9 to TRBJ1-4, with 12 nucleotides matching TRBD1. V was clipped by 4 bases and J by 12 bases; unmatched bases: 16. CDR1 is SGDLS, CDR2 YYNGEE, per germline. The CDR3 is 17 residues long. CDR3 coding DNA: TGTGCCAGCAGCCCCCACCTTTCCGGGACAGGGGGCCGGGAACTGTTTTTT. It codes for CASSPHLSGTGGRELFF.

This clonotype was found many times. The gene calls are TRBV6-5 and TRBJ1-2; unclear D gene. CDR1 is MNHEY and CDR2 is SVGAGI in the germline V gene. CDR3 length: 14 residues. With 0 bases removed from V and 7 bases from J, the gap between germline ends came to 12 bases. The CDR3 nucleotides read TGTGCCAGCAGTTACTCCAGAAACCTACTTGGCTACACCTTC. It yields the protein CASSYSRNLLGYTF.

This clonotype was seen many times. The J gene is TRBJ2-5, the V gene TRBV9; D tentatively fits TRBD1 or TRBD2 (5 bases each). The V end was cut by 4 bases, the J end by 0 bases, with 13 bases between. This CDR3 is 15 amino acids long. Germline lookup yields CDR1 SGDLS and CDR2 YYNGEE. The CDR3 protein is CASSPRGVNQETQYF. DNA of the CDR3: TGTGCCAGCAGCCCGAGGGGCGTAAACCAAGAGACCCAGTACTTC.

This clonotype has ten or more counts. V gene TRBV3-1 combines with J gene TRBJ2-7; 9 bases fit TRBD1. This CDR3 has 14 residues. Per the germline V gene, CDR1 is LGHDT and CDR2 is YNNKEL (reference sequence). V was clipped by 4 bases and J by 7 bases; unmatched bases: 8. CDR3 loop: CASSPRDRVWEQYF. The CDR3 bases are TGTGCCAGCAGCCCCCGGGACAGGGTGTGGGAGCAGTACTTC.

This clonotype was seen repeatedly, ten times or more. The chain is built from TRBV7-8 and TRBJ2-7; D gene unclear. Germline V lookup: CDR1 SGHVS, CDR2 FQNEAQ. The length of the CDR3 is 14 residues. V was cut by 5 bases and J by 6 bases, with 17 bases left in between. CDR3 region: CASSGMTLRGEQYF. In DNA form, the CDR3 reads TGTGCCAGCAGCGGAATGACCCTTCGAGGCGAGCAGTACTTC.

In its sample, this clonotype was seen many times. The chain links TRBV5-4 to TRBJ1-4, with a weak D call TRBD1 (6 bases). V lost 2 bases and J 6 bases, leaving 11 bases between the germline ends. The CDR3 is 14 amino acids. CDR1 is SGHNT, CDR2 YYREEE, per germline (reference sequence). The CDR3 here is CASSLQGGDEKLFF. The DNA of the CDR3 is TGTGCCAGCAGCTTACAGGGAGGTGATGAAAAACTGTTTTTT.

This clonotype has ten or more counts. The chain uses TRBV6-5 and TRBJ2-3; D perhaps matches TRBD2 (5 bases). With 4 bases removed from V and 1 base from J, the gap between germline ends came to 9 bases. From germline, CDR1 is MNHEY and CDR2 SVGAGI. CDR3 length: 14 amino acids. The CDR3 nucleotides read TGTGCCAGCAGTTCTGGACTGCGCACAGATACGCAGTATTTT. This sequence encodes CASSSGLRTDTQYF.

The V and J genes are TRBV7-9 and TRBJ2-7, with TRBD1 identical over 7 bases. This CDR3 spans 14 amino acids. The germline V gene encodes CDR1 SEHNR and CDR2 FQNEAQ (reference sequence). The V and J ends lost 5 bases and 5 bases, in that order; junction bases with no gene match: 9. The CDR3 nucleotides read TGTGCCAGCAGCGCAGCAAACAGGGGCCACGAGCAGTACTTC. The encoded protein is CASSAANRGHEQYF.

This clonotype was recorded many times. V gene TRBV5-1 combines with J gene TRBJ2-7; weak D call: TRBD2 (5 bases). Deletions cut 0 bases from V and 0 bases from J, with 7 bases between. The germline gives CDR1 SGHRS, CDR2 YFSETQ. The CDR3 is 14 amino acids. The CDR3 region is CASSLVGSSYEQYF. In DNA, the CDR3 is TGCGCCAGCAGCTTGGTGGGGAGCTCCTACGAGCAGTACTTC.

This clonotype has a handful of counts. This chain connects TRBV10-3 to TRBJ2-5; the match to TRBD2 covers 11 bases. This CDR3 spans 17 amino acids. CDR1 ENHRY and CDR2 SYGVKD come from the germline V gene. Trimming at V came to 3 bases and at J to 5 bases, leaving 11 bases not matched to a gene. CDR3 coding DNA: TGTGCCATCAGTGAACCTAGCGGGGGGCCAGGGGAGGAGACCCAGTACTTC. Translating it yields CAISEPSGGPGEETQYF.

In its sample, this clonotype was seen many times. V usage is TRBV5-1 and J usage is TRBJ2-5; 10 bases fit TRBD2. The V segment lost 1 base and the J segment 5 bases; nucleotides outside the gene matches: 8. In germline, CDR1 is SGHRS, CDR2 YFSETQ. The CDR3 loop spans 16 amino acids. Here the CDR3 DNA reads TGCGCCAGCAGCTTGAAAGTAGCGGGGGGTCCGGAGACCCAGTACTTC. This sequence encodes CASSLKVAGGPETQYF.

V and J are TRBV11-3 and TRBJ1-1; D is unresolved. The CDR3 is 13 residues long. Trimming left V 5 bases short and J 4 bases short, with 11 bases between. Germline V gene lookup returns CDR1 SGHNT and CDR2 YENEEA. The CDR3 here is CASSRGLGTEAFF. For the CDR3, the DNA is TGTGCCAGCAGCCGCGGGCTTGGCACTGAAGCTTTCTTT.

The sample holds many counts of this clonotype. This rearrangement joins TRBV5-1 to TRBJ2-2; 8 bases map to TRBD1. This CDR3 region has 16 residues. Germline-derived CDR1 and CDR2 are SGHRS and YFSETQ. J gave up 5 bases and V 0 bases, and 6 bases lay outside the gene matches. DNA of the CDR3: TGCGCCAGCAGCTTGGGCTCGACAGGGGAGACCGGGGAGCTGTTTTTT. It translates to CASSLGSTGETGELFF.

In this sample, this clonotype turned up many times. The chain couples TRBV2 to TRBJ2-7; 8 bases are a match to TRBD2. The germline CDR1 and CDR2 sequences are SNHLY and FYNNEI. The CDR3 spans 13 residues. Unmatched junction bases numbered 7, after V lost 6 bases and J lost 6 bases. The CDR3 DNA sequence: TGTGCCAGCAGAAGCGGGAGTAGGGGCGAGCAGTACTTC. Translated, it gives CASRSGSRGEQYF.

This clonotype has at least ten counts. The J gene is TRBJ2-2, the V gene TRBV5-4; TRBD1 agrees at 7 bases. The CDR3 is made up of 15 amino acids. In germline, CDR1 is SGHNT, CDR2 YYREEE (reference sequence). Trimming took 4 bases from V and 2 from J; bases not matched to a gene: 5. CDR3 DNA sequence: TGTGCCAGCAGCCAAAGGACAGGCAACACCGGGGAGCTGTTTTTT. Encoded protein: CASSQRTGNTGELFF.

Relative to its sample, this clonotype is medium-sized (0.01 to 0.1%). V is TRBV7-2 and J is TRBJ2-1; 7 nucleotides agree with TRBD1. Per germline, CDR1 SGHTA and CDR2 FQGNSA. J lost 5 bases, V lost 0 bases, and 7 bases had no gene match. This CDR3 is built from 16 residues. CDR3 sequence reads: CASSLAPGQPDNEQFF. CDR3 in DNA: TGTGCCAGCAGCTTAGCCCCGGGACAGCCAGACAATGAGCAGTTCTTC.

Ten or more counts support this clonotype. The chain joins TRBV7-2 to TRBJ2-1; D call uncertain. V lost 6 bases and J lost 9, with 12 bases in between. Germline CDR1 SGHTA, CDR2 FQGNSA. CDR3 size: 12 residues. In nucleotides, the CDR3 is TGTGCCAGCAGGGGTTTGGCGACTGAGCAGTTCTTC. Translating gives CASRGLATEQFF.

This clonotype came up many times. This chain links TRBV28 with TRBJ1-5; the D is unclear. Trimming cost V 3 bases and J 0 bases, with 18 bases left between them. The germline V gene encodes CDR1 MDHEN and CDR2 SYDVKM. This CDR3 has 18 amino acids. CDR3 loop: CASSFPLRFDNSNQPQHF. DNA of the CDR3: TGTGCCAGCAGTTTCCCCCTGAGGTTCGACAATAGCAATCAGCCCCAGCATTTT.

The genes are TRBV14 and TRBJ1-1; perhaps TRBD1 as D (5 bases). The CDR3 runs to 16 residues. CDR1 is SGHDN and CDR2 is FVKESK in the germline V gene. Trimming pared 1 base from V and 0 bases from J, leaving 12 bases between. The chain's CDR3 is CASSQGSGSMNTEAFF. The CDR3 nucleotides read TGTGCCAGCAGCCAAGGGTCAGGGTCGATGAACACTGAAGCTTTCTTT.

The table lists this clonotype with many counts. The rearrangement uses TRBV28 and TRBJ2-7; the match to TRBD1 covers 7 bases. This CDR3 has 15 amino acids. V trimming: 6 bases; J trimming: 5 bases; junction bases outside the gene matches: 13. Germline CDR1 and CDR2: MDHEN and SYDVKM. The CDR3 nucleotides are TGTGCCAGCAGGTCGACAGGGACCTCCGTCAACGAGCAGTACTTC. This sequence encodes CASRSTGTSVNEQYF.

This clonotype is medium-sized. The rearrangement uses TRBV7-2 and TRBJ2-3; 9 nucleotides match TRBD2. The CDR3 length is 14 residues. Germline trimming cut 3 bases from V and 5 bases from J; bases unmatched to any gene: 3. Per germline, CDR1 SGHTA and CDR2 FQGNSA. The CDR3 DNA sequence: TGTGCCAGCAGCTTCCTAGCGGGAAGAGATACGCAGTATTTT. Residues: CASSFLAGRDTQYF.

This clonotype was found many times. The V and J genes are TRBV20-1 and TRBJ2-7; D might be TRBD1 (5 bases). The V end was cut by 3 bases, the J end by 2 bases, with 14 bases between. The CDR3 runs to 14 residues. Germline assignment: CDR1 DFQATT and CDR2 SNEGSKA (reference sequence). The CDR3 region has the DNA TGCAGTGCTAGGTGGCAGGGTGGCACCTACGAGCAGTACTTC. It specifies CSARWQGGTYEQYF.

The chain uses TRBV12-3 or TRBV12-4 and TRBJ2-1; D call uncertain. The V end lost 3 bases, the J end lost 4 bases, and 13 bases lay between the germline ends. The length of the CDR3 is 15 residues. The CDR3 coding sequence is TGTGCCAGCAGTTTTTCCCTGGATGGGTACAATGAGCAGTTCTTC. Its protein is CASSFSLDGYNEQFF.

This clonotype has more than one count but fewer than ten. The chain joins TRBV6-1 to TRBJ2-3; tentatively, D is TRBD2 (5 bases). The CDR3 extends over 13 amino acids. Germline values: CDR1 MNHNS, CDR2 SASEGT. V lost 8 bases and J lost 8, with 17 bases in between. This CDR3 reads CASLERPGGTQYF. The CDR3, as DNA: TGTGCCAGCCTCGAGCGGCCCGGAGGTACGCAGTATTTT.